This T cell receptor (beta chain) stems from a study of human T cells and chemical hapten exposure. This clonotype was seen only once. This CDR3 fails to terminate in the conserved phenylalanine or tryptophan, so it likely reflects a read error. Each cDNA molecule in the library carried unique molecular identifiers. As handled by the study authors: Sequenced samples showed a median of 95,638 TCRs each, with counts running from around 20,000 to 690,000. TCRdb ran MiXCR on the RACE reads and lists one entry per CDR3 protein. TCRdb, not the original authors, processed these V and J calls. Of some 350,000 distinct CDR3 sequences listed, around 7% are singletons. Sample time point: patch test 1, 2 weeks after DPC sensitization. Treatment of the sample: therapeutic diphenylcyclopropenone sensitization with weekly scalp DPC. The CDR3 is 15 residues long. V was clipped by 6 bases and J by 0 bases; unmatched bases: 8. The germline V gene encodes CDR1 MDHEN and CDR2 SYDVKM.

V usage is TRBV28 and J usage is TRBJ2-7, with TRBD1 identical over 7 bases. The sample consisted of whole blood, taken in connection with sensitization to the hapten diphenylcyclopropenone (DPC). This receptor was identified in a woman aged 18-29 years with alopecia areata. Some clones in this sample may be carry-over from other donors' samples. Here the CDR3 DNA reads TGTGCCAGCAGCGAAGGGACAGAAAACTCCTACGAGCAGTACTTG. Protein: CASSEGTENSYEQYL.